These 13 T cell receptor beta chains originate from one sample sequenced in a study of CD8 T cells in ankylosing spondylitis. Findings of the study overall: Within ankylosing spondylitis blood, a TCR beta motif made up of several highly homologous variants appeared to be characteristic.

TCRdb called the 5' RACE reads again in MiXCR, with one record for every CDR3 protein. In the table there are over 700,000 distinct CDR3 sequences, 15% to 20% of which are singletons. For these TCRs, the target antigens are not known. Material for sequencing was blood, either unsorted or a sorted T cell fraction (not recorded which). The receptors were sampled from a male donor with ankylosing spondylitis.

This clonotype was picked up a small number of times. J is TRBJ1-2 and V is TRBV12-3 or TRBV12-4; maybe TRBD1 (6 bases). This CDR3 has 16 amino acids. V lost 5 bases and J lost 2, with 18 bases in between. The CDR3 reads CASSPSIQGVNYGYTF. CDR3 nucleotide sequence: TGTGCCAGCAGTCCATCCATACAGGGCGTCAACTATGGCTACACCTTC.

This clonotype was counted between two and nine times. The V gene is TRBV4-1, the J gene TRBJ2-3; the D is unclear. CDR3 length equals 17 residues. Trimming removed 2 bases from V and 1 base from J, with 16 bases in between. Germline V lookup: CDR1 MGHRA, CDR2 YSYEKL. The CDR3 DNA sequence: TGCGCCAGCAGCCAAAATCGGGCCGAAACAGGCACAGATACGCAGTATTTT. Protein sequence: CASSQNRAETGTDTQYF.

Many counts were recorded for this clonotype. CDR3 in amino acids: CSASPLAGGGTDTQYF. In DNA form, the CDR3 reads TGCAGTGCTTCCCCCCTAGCGGGAGGTGGCACAGATACGCAGTATTTT. The V and J genes are TRBV20-1 and TRBJ2-3; 11 positions agree with TRBD2. The V and J ends lost 5 bases and 1 base, in that order; junction bases with no gene match: 8. The CDR3 is 16 amino acids. Per the germline V gene, CDR1 is DFQATT and CDR2 is SNEGSKA (reference sequence).

Only a few counts were recorded for this clonotype. This chain joins TRBV7-2 and TRBJ1-4, with unresolved D. The CDR3 is 14 residues long. Trimming shortened V by 4 bases and J by 3 bases, and 9 bases separated the two germline ends. Germline V gene sequence: CDR1 SGHTA, CDR2 FQGNSA. CDR3 nucleotides: TGTGCCAGCAGCTCCGACAAGTCTAATGAAAAACTGTTTTTT. Translating gives CASSSDKSNEKLFF.

The V gene is TRBV20-1, the J gene TRBJ1-2, with 10 bases identical to TRBD1. This CDR3 has 15 residues. The germline CDR1 and CDR2 sequences are DFQATT and SNEGSKA (reference sequence). J gave up 4 bases and V 5 bases, and 10 bases lay outside the gene matches. CDR3 sequence reads: CSALRPGQGPYGYTF. As DNA, the CDR3 is TGCAGTGCTCTTCGTCCGGGACAGGGGCCCTATGGCTACACCTTC.

The chain has TRBV5-6 and TRBJ1-5; possible D gene TRBD1, 5 bases. Germline CDR1 and CDR2: SGHDT and YYEEEE. This CDR3 has 14 residues. With 1 base removed from V and 6 bases from J, the gap between germline ends came to 11 bases. The CDR3 sequence is CASSLRRGSQPQHF. The CDR3 DNA follows: TGTGCCAGCAGCTTGAGGAGGGGTAGTCAGCCCCAGCATTTT.

The chain joins TRBV20-1 to TRBJ2-1; 10 bases align to TRBD2. Germline loops: CDR1 DFQATT, CDR2 SNEGSKA (reference sequence). The J segment lost 3 bases and the V segment lost 5 bases, leaving 10 bases of the junction unmatched. The CDR3 extends over 16 amino acids. The CDR3 protein is CSADPGLARLYNEQFF. The DNA of the CDR3 is TGCAGTGCTGACCCGGGACTAGCGCGACTCTACAATGAGCAGTTCTTC.

This clonotype was counted many times. The J gene is TRBJ2-7, the V gene TRBV3-1; no clear D. Germline V gives CDR1 LGHDT, CDR2 YNNKEL (reference sequence). This CDR3 is 12 amino acids long. The V end was cut by 3 bases, the J end by 4 bases, with 7 bases between. CDR3 residues: CASSQGLYEQYF. The CDR3 DNA reads as TGTGCCAGCAGCCAGGGCCTTTACGAGCAGTACTTC.

A few counts support this clonotype. The CDR3 sequence is CSARVQGDPSGNTIYF. DNA for the CDR3: TGCAGTGCTAGGGTCCAGGGCGACCCCTCTGGAAACACCATATATTTT. The V and J genes are TRBV20-1 and TRBJ1-3, with D tentatively TRBD1 (5 bases). The CDR3 covers 16 residues. Germline-derived CDR1 and CDR2 are DFQATT and SNEGSKA (reference sequence). Trimming pared 3 bases from V and 0 bases from J, leaving 15 bases between.

The rearrangement joins TRBV20-1 to TRBJ1-3, with no clear D. The CDR3 has 13 amino acids. Trimming removed 3 bases from V and 0 bases from J, with 6 bases in between. Germline assignment: CDR1 DFQATT and CDR2 SNEGSKA (reference sequence). For the CDR3, the DNA is TGCAGTGCTAGGGCAGCCTCTGGAAACACCATATATTTT. This sequence encodes CSARAASGNTIYF.

Written as DNA, the CDR3 is TGTGCCAGCAGTTTAACCCCTAATTCCTACGAGCAGTACTTC. Protein product: CASSLTPNSYEQYF. The gene calls are TRBV28 and TRBJ2-7; D uncertain. The CDR3 is 14 residues long. Germline lookup yields CDR1 MDHEN and CDR2 SYDVKM. The V end lost 2 bases, the J end lost 1 base, and 9 bases lay between the germline ends.

This clonotype has only a few counts. The gene calls are TRBV12-3 or TRBV12-4 and TRBJ2-7; a possible D gene is TRBD1 (6 bases). V was shortened by 4 bases and J by 6 bases, with 16 bases between the two germline ends. This CDR3 is 14 amino acids long. CDR3 nucleotides: TGTGCCAGCAGTTCCTGGACAGCCGTTTCCGAGCAGTACTTC. It translates to CASSSWTAVSEQYF.

The chain recombines TRBV7-9 with TRBJ1-2; D uncertain. The germline V and J ends were trimmed by 3 bases and 3 bases, with 8 bases remaining between them. The CDR3 is made up of 13 amino acids. In germline, CDR1 is SEHNR, CDR2 FQNEAQ (reference sequence). In nucleotides, the CDR3 is TGTGCCAGCAGCTTGGGAGATTACTATGGCTACACCTTC. Translation gives CASSLGDYYGYTF.